This T cell receptor (beta chain) was sequenced in a study of identical twins. The length of the CDR3 is 13 residues. Trimming shortened V by 7 bases and J by 1 base, and 9 bases separated the two germline ends. CDR1 KGHDR and CDR2 SFDVKD come from the germline V gene. TCRdb used MiXCR to reprocess the 5' RACE reads, holding one entry per CDR3 protein. Of about 530,000 distinct CDR3 sequences listed, approximately 20% were seen once; the top ten hold approximately 0.52%. This clonotype has just a few counts. Its antigen is as yet unknown. Findings and limits, study-wide: Low generation probability was overrepresented in out-of-frame alpha sequences shared by twins. The study found weaker excess twin sharing in beta out-of-frame sequences.

This same sample was also part of a study on yellow fever vaccine responses in identical twins.

The V and J genes are TRBV24-1 and TRBJ1-1; D might be TRBD1 (6 bases). The clonotype comes from a woman aged 18-35 years in good health. Material for sequencing was CD4+ T cells sorted from blood. The CDR3 bases are TGTGCCACCAGACAACAGGGGAACACTGAAGCTTTCTTT. Residues: CATRQQGNTEAFF.